This T cell receptor beta chain was recorded in a study of CD8+ T cells in alopecia areata (dated by TCRdb to 2016 to 2019). Background on the whole study: In both human patients and the C3H/HeJ mouse model, the study applied high-throughput TCRbeta sequencing to look at T cell clonal expansion in alopecia areata. Clonality in the scalp was compared among normal scalp (n=4), patchy alopecia areata scalp (n=8), and alopecia totalis/universalis scalp (n=8). On the human side, TCRbeta sequencing was run on scalp tissue and on sorted CD4+ and CD8+ peripheral blood T cells from healthy controls and from alopecia areata patients with either patchy or totalis/universalis disease. TCRbeta CDR3 regions were amplified by immunoSEQ multiplex PCR using 35 Vbeta forward and 13 Jbeta reverse primers. RNA was extracted with the PAXgene miRNA kit for fixed scalp, the miRNeasy kit for PBMCs, and the RNeasy kit for mouse skin. Broader findings and caveats from the paper: Compared with normal scalp, lesional scalp had higher clonality and more expanded CD8+ clones, particularly in alopecia totalis/universalis, a pattern that suggests antigenic drive. Scalp TCR repertoire analysis is complicated because resident alphabeta T cells in normal human skin are also sequenced, whereas mouse skin is dominated by gammadelta T cells. TCR sequences shared between patients were less clear than in mice, possibly partly because of HLA diversity in the patient population.

The library was made by the immunoSEQ multiplex PCR assay. For TCR sequencing, RNA was extracted from every sample and reverse transcribed into cDNA to serve as template. First-strand cDNA was synthesized with SuperScript III using a 2:1 mix of oligo-dT and random hexamers. A synthetic immune receptor repertoire was used to measure amplification bias, and any remaining bias was corrected computationally. On the study's bioinformatics: Raw reads were preprocessed to remove errors, and CDR3 was defined according to IMGT conventions as the region from the conserved cysteine to phenylalanine. Clonality was computed by normalizing Shannon entropy by log2 of the number of productive unique TCRs and subtracting the result from 1. Whether scalp clones were CD4 or CD8 was inferred by matching scalp TCRbeta sequences against CD4 and CD8 repertoires sorted from blood. The clones in this table, taken by TCRdb from immuneACCESS, are in-frame only. Not every clone is retained; where verified, under half of the shortfall comes from an unresolved V gene, and the cause of the rest is unknown. Clonal size and the V and J genes are those of that table, whereas D and trimming came from the DNA. Recorded for this sample are some 82,000 clones; roughly 50% of them occurred a single time. The ten largest clonotypes hold approximately 5.3% of the sample.

From alopecia areata patients, peripheral blood was collected along with lesional scalp punch biopsies. After PBMCs were isolated by density centrifugation and stained for CD3, CD4 and CD8, a FACSAria was used to sort CD4+ and CD8+ T cells. Alopecia areata patients who were not treated were recruited through a multicenter biomarker study. For roughly 5 biomarker-study patients, blood CD8+ T cells were further sorted into NKG2D-low and NKG2D-high fractions. With regard to this clone: The antigen this receptor binds is unknown. No clone much larger than this one lies a single base away; base qualities are absent.

A distance of 9 bases separates the germline ends of V and J, which lose 1 base and 2 bases respectively. The CDR3 measures 14 amino acids from cysteine to phenylalanine. The entry retains the CDR3 DNA only, 42 bases that are in frame from base 1. Based on the germline V gene (reference sequence), the CDR1 and CDR2 sequences are GTSNPN and SVGIG. The sample consisted of NKG2D-high CD8+ T cells sorted from blood. What this sample's cell subset or site label stands for: sorted CD8+ NKG2D-high blood T cells. The receptor chain draws on TRBV30 and TRBJ1-5; there is no confident call for the D gene. This TCR derives from a human donor with alopecia areata. The CDR3 reads CAWSADGGNQPQHF. The DNA reads TGTGCCTGGAGTGCCGACGGCGGCAATCAGCCCCAGCATTTT.